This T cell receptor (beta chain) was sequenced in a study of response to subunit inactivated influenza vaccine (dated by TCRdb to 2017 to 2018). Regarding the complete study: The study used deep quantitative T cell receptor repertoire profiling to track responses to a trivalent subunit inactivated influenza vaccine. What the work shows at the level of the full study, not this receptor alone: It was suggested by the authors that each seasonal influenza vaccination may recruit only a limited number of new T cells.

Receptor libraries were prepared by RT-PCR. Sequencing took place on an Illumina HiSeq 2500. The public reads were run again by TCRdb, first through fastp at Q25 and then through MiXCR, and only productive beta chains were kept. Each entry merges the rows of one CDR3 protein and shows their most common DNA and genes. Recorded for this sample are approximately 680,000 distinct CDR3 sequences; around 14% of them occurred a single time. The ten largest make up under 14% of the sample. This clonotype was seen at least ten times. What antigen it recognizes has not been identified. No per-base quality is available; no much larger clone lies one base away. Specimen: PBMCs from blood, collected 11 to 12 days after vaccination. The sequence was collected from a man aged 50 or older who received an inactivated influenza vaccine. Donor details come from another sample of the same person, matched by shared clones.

The bases are TGCGCCAGCAGCCAAGTAATTCAGGGGACTGAAGCTTTCTTT. Its product reads: CASSQVIQGTEAFF. This chain joins TRBV4-1 to TRBJ1-1; TRBD1 is possibly the D segment (6 matching bases). The germline ends are 11 bases apart after V is trimmed by 1 base and J by 5 bases. The CDR3 measures 14 amino acids from cysteine to phenylalanine. Only the CDR3 portion is preserved as DNA: 42 bases, with reading frame beginning at the first base. For CDR1 and CDR2, the germline V gene lists MGHRA and YSYEKL.